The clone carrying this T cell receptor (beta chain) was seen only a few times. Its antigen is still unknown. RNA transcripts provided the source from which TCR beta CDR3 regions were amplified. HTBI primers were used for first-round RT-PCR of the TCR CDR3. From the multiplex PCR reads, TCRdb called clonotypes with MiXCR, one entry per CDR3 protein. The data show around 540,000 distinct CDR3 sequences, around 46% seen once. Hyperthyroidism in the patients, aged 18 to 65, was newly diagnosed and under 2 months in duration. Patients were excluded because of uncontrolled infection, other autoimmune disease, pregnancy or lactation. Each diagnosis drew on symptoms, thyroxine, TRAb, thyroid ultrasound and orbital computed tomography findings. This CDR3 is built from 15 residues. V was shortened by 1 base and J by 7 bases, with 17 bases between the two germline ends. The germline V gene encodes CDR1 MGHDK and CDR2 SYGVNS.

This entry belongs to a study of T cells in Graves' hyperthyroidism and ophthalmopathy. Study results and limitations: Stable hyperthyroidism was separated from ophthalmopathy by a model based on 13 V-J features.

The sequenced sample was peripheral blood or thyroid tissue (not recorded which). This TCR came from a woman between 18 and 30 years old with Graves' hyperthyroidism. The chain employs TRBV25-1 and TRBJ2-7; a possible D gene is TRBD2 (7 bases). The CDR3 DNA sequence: TGTGCCAGCAGTGAATCTGCGGGGGCCGCTGGAGAGCAGTACTTC. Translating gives CASSESAGAAGEQYF.